What follows describes a single T cell receptor beta chain. Antigen: not known. This entry is derived from a study of response to subunit inactivated influenza vaccine. General observations from the study: Authors suggested few new T cells are recruited by each seasonal influenza vaccination.

CDR3 length: 15 residues. The V and J ends lost 3 bases and 5 bases, in that order; junction bases with no gene match: 10. Germline CDR1 reads DFQATT; CDR2 reads SNEGSKA (reference sequence). Via MiXCR, TCRdb re-called the RT-PCR reads, giving one row per CDR3 protein. This sample carries some 190,000 distinct CDR3 sequences, 13% to 15% of them seen once, and the ten largest clones take approximately 24%. This sample comprised CD8+ T cells sorted from PBMCs, obtained 5 days after vaccination. The chain has TRBV20-1 and TRBJ2-7, with 10 positions matching TRBD1. The receptor was isolated from a man aged 45 to 65 who received an inactivated influenza vaccine. The CDR3 coding sequence is TGCAGTGCTAGGGCTACTTCCGGGACAGGGGACGAGCAGTACTTC. This sequence encodes CSARATSGTGDEQYF.